This T cell receptor beta chain was sequenced in a study of beta chain features in type 1 diabetes. Study details: Healthy donors resembled patients in age, gender and cell yields. Study-level results: Within each of all four CD4+ subsets, Type 1 diabetes patients had TCRB CDR3s that were moderately but significantly shorter.

Sorting based on CD45RO/CCR7/CD25/CD127/CD95/CD27 separated CD4+ naive, central memory, regulatory and stem cell-like memory cells. The CDR3 contains 13 residues. CDR1 SGDLS and CDR2 YYNGEE come from the germline V gene. V lost 4 bases and J 2 bases, leaving 10 bases between the germline ends. Details on this clone: As yet, its antigen is unknown.

cDNA synthesis used the whole RNA isolate, giving expressed TCRB sequences. The data were produced by immunoSEQ multiplex PCR, yet TCRdb's version contains in-frame clones alone and is incomplete. The sample has around 690,000 clones; around 11% are singletons. The chain combines TRBV9 with TRBJ2-7, with D hard to call. The source of this sequence is a man aged 30 to 39 with type 1 diabetes. The sample comprised naive CD4+ T cells from blood. CDR3: CASSPGGAYEQYF. CDR3 DNA sequence: TGTGCCAGCAGCCCCGGCGGTGCCTACGAGCAGTACTTC.